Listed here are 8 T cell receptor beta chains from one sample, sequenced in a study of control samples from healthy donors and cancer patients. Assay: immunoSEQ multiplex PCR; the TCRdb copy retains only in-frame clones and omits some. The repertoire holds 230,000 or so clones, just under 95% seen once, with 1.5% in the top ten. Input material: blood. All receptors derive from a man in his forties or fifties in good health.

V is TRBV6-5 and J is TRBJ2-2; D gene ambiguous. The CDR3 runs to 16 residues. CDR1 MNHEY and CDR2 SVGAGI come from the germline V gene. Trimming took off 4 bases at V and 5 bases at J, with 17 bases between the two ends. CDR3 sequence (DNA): TGTGCCAGCAGTTCCCCCCAAGGGTGGTTTACCGGGGAGCTGTTTTTT. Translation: CASSSPQGWFTGELFF.

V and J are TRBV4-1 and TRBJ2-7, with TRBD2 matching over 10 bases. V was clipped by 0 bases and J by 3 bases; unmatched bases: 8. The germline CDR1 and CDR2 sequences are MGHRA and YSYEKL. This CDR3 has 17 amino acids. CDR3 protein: CASSQDLPSGGFYEQYF. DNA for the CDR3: TGCGCCAGCAGCCAAGACCTCCCTAGCGGGGGCTTCTACGAGCAGTACTTC.

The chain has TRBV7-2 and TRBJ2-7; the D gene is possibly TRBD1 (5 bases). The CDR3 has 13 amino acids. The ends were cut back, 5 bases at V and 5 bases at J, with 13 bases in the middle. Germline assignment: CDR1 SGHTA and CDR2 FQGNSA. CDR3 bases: TGTGCCAGCAGCCTAGGGGCTTTTAACGAGCAGTACGTC. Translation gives CASSLGAFNEQYV.

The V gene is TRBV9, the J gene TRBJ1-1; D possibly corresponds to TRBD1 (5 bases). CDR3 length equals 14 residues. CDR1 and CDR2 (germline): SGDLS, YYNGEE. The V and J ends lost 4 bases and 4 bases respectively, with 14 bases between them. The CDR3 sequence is CASSPGPRSTEAFF. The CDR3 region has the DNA TGTGCCAGCAGCCCGGGACCTAGGTCCACTGAAGCTTTCTTT.

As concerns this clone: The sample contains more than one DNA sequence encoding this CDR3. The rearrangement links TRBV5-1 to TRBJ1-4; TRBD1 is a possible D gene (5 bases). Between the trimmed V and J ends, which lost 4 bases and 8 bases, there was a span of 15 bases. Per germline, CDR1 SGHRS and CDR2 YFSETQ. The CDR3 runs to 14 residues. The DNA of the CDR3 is TGCGCCAGCAGCCCAGGGACGGGTGTGGAAAAACTGTTTTTT. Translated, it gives CASSPGTGVEKLFF.

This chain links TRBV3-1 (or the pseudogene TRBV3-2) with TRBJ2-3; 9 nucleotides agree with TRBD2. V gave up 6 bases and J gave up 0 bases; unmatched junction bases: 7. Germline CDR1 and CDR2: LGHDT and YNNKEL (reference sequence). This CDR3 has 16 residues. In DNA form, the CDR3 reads TGTGCCAGCAGACTAGCGGGCGCTCAGAGCACAGATACGCAGTATTTT. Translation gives CASRLAGAQSTDTQYF.

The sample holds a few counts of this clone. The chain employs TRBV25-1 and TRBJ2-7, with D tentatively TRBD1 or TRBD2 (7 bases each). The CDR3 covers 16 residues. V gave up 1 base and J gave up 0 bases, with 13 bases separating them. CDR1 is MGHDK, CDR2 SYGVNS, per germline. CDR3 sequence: CASSEWGGGSSYEQYF. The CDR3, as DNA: TGTGCCAGCAGTGAATGGGGAGGGGGCTCCTCCTACGAGCAGTACTTC.

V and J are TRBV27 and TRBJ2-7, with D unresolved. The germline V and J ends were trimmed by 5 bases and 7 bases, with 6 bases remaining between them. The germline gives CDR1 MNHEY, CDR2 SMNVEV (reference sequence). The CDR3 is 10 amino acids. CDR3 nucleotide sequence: TGTGCCAGCAGTCCCCGGGAGCAGTACGTC. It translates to CASSPREQYV.